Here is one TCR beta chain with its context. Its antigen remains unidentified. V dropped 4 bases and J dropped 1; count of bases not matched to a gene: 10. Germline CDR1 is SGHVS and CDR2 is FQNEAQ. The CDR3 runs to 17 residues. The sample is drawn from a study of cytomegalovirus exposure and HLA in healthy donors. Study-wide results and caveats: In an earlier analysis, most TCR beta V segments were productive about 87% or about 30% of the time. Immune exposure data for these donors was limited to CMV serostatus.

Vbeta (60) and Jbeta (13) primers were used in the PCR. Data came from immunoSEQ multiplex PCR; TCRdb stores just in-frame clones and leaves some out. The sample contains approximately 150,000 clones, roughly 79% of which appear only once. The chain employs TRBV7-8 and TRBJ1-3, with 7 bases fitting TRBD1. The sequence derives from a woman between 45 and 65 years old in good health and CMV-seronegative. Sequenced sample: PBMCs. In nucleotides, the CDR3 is TGTGCCAGCAGCTCCCGTCGGGGGACAGTATCTGGAAACACCATATATTTT. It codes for CASSSRRGTVSGNTIYF.